The subject of this entry is one TCR beta chain. Its antigen remains unknown. CD45RO-negative CD8 cells positively selected for CCR7 made up the naive population, which excluded terminally differentiated effector memory CD45RA+ cells. Donors included only healthy HIV-negative adults lacking recent acute infections or vaccinations. This record comes from a study of shared clonotypes between healthy human individuals. Study context: Per donor, three plates held CD4 naive cells, three held CD4 memory, two held CD8 naive and one held CD8 memory.

The V end lost 10 bases, the J end lost 2 bases, and 21 bases lay between the germline ends. The CDR3 runs to 16 residues. Looked up from germline, CDR1 is LGHNA and CDR2 is YNFKEQ. Some clones are missing from TCRdb's copy, which holds only in-frame ones; the method was immunoSEQ multiplex PCR. The sample yields millions of clones, 93% seen once. The study's findings and limits: Naive subsets, compared against memory subsets, generally had larger estimated richness values.

Material: naive CD8+ T cells from PBMCs. This chain uses TRBV4-2 with TRBJ1-5; no definite D call. This TCR was recovered from a young man in good health. Some clones in this sample may be carry-over from other donors' samples. CDR3 sequence (DNA): TGTGCCACTCATCAACCCCGGAAGGGCGGCAATCAGCCCCAGCATTTT. It codes for CATHQPRKGGNQPQHF.